The 5 T cell receptor beta chains given below trace back to one sample, sequenced in a study of T cells in Graves' hyperthyroidism and ophthalmopathy. RNA transcripts provided the source from which TCR beta CDR3 regions were amplified. A first-round RT-PCR of the TCR CDR3 used the HTBI primer set. From the multiplex PCR reads, TCRdb called clonotypes with MiXCR, one entry per CDR3 protein. The sample comprises a few hundred thousand distinct CDR3 sequences, more than 15% of which are singletons, and under 3.5% rests with the top ten. What was sequenced was blood. These receptors originate from a woman aged 35 to 49 with Graves' ophthalmopathy.

This chain joins TRBV20-1 and TRBJ2-3, with a possible D match to TRBD2 (6 bases). Between the trimmed V and J ends, which lost 6 bases and 1 base, there was a span of 17 bases. Germline V lookup: CDR1 DFQATT, CDR2 SNEGSKA (reference sequence). The CDR3 has 15 amino acids. CDR3 protein: CSAPVEGIGTDTQYF. The CDR3 bases are TGCAGTGCCCCTGTGGAGGGTATAGGCACAGATACGCAGTATTTT.

This clonotype has more than one count but fewer than ten. This chain uses TRBV9 with TRBJ1-6; D is ambiguous. Trimming removed 3 bases from V and 7 bases from J, with 11 bases in between. There are 14 residues in the CDR3. Germline loops: CDR1 SGDLS, CDR2 YYNGEE. CDR3 in amino acids: CASSGSGENSPLHF. The CDR3 DNA reads as TGTGCCAGCAGCGGGAGTGGGGAGAATTCACCCCTCCACTTT.

This clonotype was detected many times. The CDR3 reads CASSPQPPGQGIEQYF. CDR3 nucleotide sequence: TGTGCCAGCTCGCCCCAACCCCCGGGACAGGGTATCGAGCAGTACTTC. The rearrangement joins TRBV18 to TRBJ2-7; 9 bases align to TRBD1. This CDR3 spans 16 amino acids. Germline V gene data show CDR1 as KGHSH and CDR2 as LQKENI. With 6 bases clipped from V and 6 bases from J, the junction kept 15 bases outside the gene matches.

This clonotype was detected only a few times. The chain is built from TRBV5-1 and TRBJ2-2, with D perhaps matching TRBD1 (5 bases). Germline CDR1 reads SGHRS; CDR2 reads YFSETQ. V gave up 6 bases and J gave up 0 bases, with 12 bases separating them. This CDR3 is built from 15 residues. The CDR3 protein is CASTLGPANTGELFF. The CDR3 nucleotides are TGCGCCAGCACCCTGGGGCCGGCGAACACCGGGGAGCTGTTTTTT.

This rearrangement joins TRBV19 to TRBJ2-7, with D possibly TRBD2 on 5 matching bases. Trimming left V 3 bases short and J 3 bases short, with 12 bases between. The CDR3 sequence is 14 residues long. The V gene's germline CDR1 is LNHDA and CDR2 SQIVND (reference sequence). The CDR3 spells CASSMTGGGYEQYF. For the CDR3, the DNA is TGTGCCAGTAGTATGACGGGCGGAGGCTACGAGCAGTACTTC.